Described below is a single T cell receptor beta chain sequence and its context. Antigen unknown. Gene names and germline match the mouse. Read data end 4 residues before the CDR3 end; the end is taken from the germline J gene. RNA was extracted and reverse transcribed into cDNA as the sequencing template. The protocol was immunoSEQ multiplex PCR, while the TCRdb copy is restricted to in-frame clones and leaves out a portion. The record shows over 100,000 clones for this sample, with no singletons present. V was pared by 4 bases and J by 1 base, with 5 bases of the junction left unmatched. The CDR3 consists of 15 residues. Germline V lookup: CDR1 NNHDY, CDR2 SYVADS. This entry belongs to a study of CD8+ T cells in alopecia areata. Across the study: The graft donors were approximately 6-12-month-old C3H/HeJ mice with spontaneous alopecia, and their skin went to roughly 6-10-week-old female C3H/HeJ mice. Findings of the study overall: Lesional tissue from the scalp (especially in alopecia totalis/universalis) showed higher clonality than normal scalp.

Sequenced sample: lesional skin. The source is a C3H/HeJ mouse with alopecia areata. The MHC haplotype recorded for the strain is H2-k. The chain is built from TRBV13-3 and TRBJ2-4; 8 bases are shared with TRBD1. The CDR3 loop is CASSPQGAGQNTLYF. The CDR3 bases that were read are TGTGCCAGCAGTCCTCAGGGGGCGGGTCAAAAC.